The rows below give T cell receptor beta chains drawn from one sample of a study of T cell repertoires in cytomegalovirus infection. Antigen specificity for these receptors is unknown. Each CDR3 protein gets one entry after TCRdb re-called the reads with MiXCR. The sample contains 450,000 to 650,000 distinct CDR3 sequences, about 39% of which appear only once. The sequencing used cultured PBMCs, collected from culture after CMV antigen stimulation. The source of these receptors is a human donor in good health (CMV status not recorded). Some clones in this sample may be carry-over from other donors' samples. CDR3s include the opening cysteine and the closing phenylalanine or tryptophan. The D gene is left open where the match is weak. Expanded clones get a size class; other rows say once, few or many, or leave the size out.

few	TRBV27	TRBJ1-2	TRBD1	CASARQGANTNYGYTF	TGTGCCAGCGCAAGACAGGGGGCCAACACTAACTATGGCTACACCTTC
.	TRBV2	TRBJ2-7	.	CASKGSSYEQYF	TGTGCCAGCAAGGGGAGCTCCTACGAGCAGTACTTC
.	TRBV7-6	TRBJ2-1	.	CASKARDSYNEQFF	TGTGCCAGCAAGGCGCGGGACTCCTACAATGAGCAGTTCTTC
.	TRBV4-1	TRBJ1-3	TRBD1	CASRRTGERNTIYF	TGTGCCAGCAGGAGGACAGGGGAGAGAAACACCATATATTTT
.	TRBV28	TRBJ2-7	TRBD1	CASRSYRDRGRLEQYF	TGTGCCAGCAGGTCCTACCGGGACAGGGGGCGCTTAGAGCAGTACTTC
.	TRBV5-4	TRBJ2-2	.	CASSGWSGANTGELFF	TGTGCCAGCAGCGGATGGTCAGGGGCGAACACCGGGGAGCTGTTTTTT
.	TRBV7-8	TRBJ2-3	TRBD2	CASSHTFERGVWADTQYF	TGTGCCAGCAGCCACACCTTCGAGCGGGGGGTATGGGCAGATACGCAGTATTTT
.	TRBV20-1	TRBJ1-4	.	CSARVEGVGEKLFF	TGCAGTGCTAGAGTCGAGGGAGTCGGTGAAAAACTGTTTTTT
few	TRBV7-2	TRBJ2-3	.	CASSVRIHTDTQYF	TGTGCCAGCAGCGTGAGGATCCACACAGATACGCAGTATTTT
few	TRBV7-2	TRBJ2-5	TRBD2	CASSIGRTSGGETQYF	TGTGCCAGCAGCATCGGTCGGACTAGCGGGGGAGAGACCCAGTACTTC
few	TRBV20-1	TRBJ2-2	TRBD2	CSARDLGGRGPAGELFF	TGCAGTGCTAGAGATCTTGGCGGGAGAGGGCCAGCCGGGGAGCTGTTTTTT
.	TRBV6-2/TRBV6-3	TRBJ1-1	.	CASSYRNSLVVF	TGTGCCAGCAGTTACAGAAATTCGTTGGTTGTATTT
few	TRBV7-7	TRBJ2-3	.	CASSSEEEDTQYF	TGTGCCAGCAGCTCGGAGGAGGAGGATACGCAGTATTTT
few	TRBV28	TRBJ2-7	TRBD1	CATRTGGSGEQYF	TGTGCCACCAGGACAGGGGGAAGTGGCGAGCAGTACTTC
few	TRBV12-5	TRBJ2-7	.	CASGTGLSSYEQYF	TGTGCTAGTGGGACCGGGCTTAGCTCCTACGAGCAGTACTTC
few	TRBV6-2/TRBV6-3	TRBJ2-7	.	CASSDMGNEQYF	TGTGCCAGCAGTGACATGGGGAATGAGCAGTACTTC
few	TRBV7-9	TRBJ1-1	.	CASSLRGGGGTEAFF	TGTGCCAGCAGCTTACGGGGGGGGGGAGGCACTGAAGCTTTCTTT
few	TRBV7-2	TRBJ2-1	.	CASWEGGGRGYEQFF	TGTGCCAGCTGGGAGGGTGGCGGCAGGGGGTATGAGCAGTTCTTC
.	TRBV7-2	TRBJ1-5	.	CASSDHRQFRRNQPQHF	TGTGCCAGCAGCGATCACCGACAATTCCGAAGAAATCAGCCCCAGCATTTT
once	TRBV19	TRBJ1-2	.	CAISRQDEPYGYTF	TGTGCCATCTCCCGACAGGATGAGCCCTATGGCTACACCTTC